The sequence of this T cell receptor beta chain was determined in a study of neurological immune-mediated disorders. TCRdb redid the calling of the 5' RACE reads with MiXCR, one entry per CDR3 protein. The sample has 55,000 to 60,000 distinct CDR3 sequences, around 3.4% seen once. The CDR3 totals 17 residues. Germline-derived CDR1 and CDR2 are SGHRS and YFSETQ. V was cut by 5 bases and J by 1 base, with 19 bases left in between. There are many counts of this clonotype. Sequenced material: PBMCs. This clonotype was obtained from a woman aged 30 to 39 with multiple sclerosis. This chain uses TRBV5-1 with TRBJ2-1, with D perhaps given as TRBD1 or TRBD2 (5 bases each). In nucleotides, the CDR3 is TGCGCCAGCAGAAAGGGTTCCCGGGACGGATCCTACAATGAGCAGTTCTTC. Encoded protein: CASRKGSRDGSYNEQFF.